Sequencing of this T cell receptor beta chain was carried out in a study of response to subunit inactivated influenza vaccine. General study points: It was the authors' suggestion that each seasonal influenza vaccination recruits few new T cells.

The trim removed 6 bases at V and 0 bases at J, leaving 2 bases unmatched. The CDR3 is 14 amino acids. Per germline, CDR1 SGHTA and CDR2 FQGNSA. This clonotype was counted ten times or more. Its antigen remains unidentified. Via MiXCR, TCRdb re-called the RT-PCR reads, giving one row per CDR3 protein. Among about 780,000 distinct CDR3 sequences listed, around a sixth were seen once. The material was PBMCs from blood, obtained roughly 5 days after vaccination. The TCR was taken from a man aged 50-60 years who received an inactivated influenza vaccine. V is TRBV7-2 and J is TRBJ2-4; 7 nucleotides match TRBD1. The CDR3 region is CASRRTGAKNIQYF. The DNA of the CDR3 is TGTGCCAGCAGGAGGACAGGAGCCAAAAACATTCAGTACTTC.